Sequencing of this TCR beta chain was carried out in a study of OX40 agonist ivuxolimab in advanced cancers. In germline, CDR1 is SNHLY, CDR2 FYNNEI. CDR3 length equals 15 residues. Trimming cost V 8 bases and J 0 bases, with 14 bases left between them. Only in-frame clones appear in the TCRdb table, and some are missing; sequencing was by immunoSEQ multiplex PCR. The profile covers some 69,000 clones, with over 75% appearing a single time and under 0.6% taken by the ten largest. The input for sequencing was CD4+ or CD8+ T cells sorted from blood, taken in a trial of the OX40 agonist ivuxolimab. This chain connects TRBV2 to TRBJ1-3; perhaps TRBD1 as D (5 bases). This sequence was found in an adult with an advanced solid tumor such as melanoma, head and neck, liver or kidney cancer. The CDR3 is CASQRQSSSGNTIYF. The CDR3 bases are TGTGCCAGCCAGAGACAGTCTAGCTCTGGAAACACCATATATTTT.